The 19 T cell receptor beta chains listed next were all sequenced from one sample in a study of cytomegalovirus exposure and HLA in healthy donors. The PCR used 60 Vbeta and 13 Jbeta primers. Some clones are missing from TCRdb's copy, which holds only in-frame ones; the method was immunoSEQ multiplex PCR. Here the sample spans over 110,000 clones, about four fifths being singletons. The sequenced material came from PBMCs. These receptors all come from a middle-aged woman in good health and CMV-seropositive.

This rearrangement joins TRBV27 to TRBJ2-7; D gene unclear. CDR3 length: 14 residues. The germline V gene has CDR1 MNHEY and CDR2 SMNVEV (reference sequence). V lost 0 bases and J 5 bases, leaving 11 bases between the germline ends. CDR3 loop: CASSLSPGVDEQYF. The CDR3 DNA sequence: TGTGCCAGCAGTTTATCGCCAGGCGTGGACGAGCAGTACTTC.

This clone was seen once. The chain employs TRBV18 and TRBJ2-1, with TRBD1 matching over 7 bases. After removal of 4 bases from V and 0 bases from J, the junction contained 3 bases not matched to a gene. The germline V gene encodes CDR1 KGHSH and CDR2 LQKENI. There are 15 residues in the CDR3. As DNA, the CDR3 is TGTGCCAGCTCACTGACAGGGTACTCCTACAATGAGCAGTTCTTC. This sequence encodes CASSLTGYSYNEQFF.

The CDR3 sequence: CASTPGQGKYEQYF. CDR3 DNA sequence: TGTGCCAGCACTCCGGGACAGGGCAAGTACGAGCAGTACTTC. The chain recombines TRBV27 with TRBJ2-7, with TRBD1 matching 9 bases. The CDR3 extends over 14 amino acids. V dropped 7 bases and J dropped 4; count of bases not matched to a gene: 8. From germline, CDR1 is MNHEY and CDR2 SMNVEV (reference sequence).

This chain uses TRBV27 with TRBJ2-1, with D maybe TRBD1 (5 bases). The CDR3 covers 14 residues. Germline V gene sequence: CDR1 MNHEY, CDR2 SMNVEV (reference sequence). V was shortened by 5 bases and J by 2 bases, with 10 bases between the two germline ends. The CDR3, as DNA: TGTGCCAGCAGTCCCGGCAGGGCCTACAATGAGCAGTTCTTC. It is translated as CASSPGRAYNEQFF.

This sequence joins TRBV5-1 and TRBJ2-3; D may be TRBD1 (6 bases). The CDR3 length is 15 residues. V was trimmed by 0 bases and J by 5 bases, leaving 13 bases between them. CDR1 and CDR2 from the germline V gene are SGHRS and YFSETQ. The CDR3 loop is CASSLAPGALDTQYF. DNA of the CDR3: TGCGCCAGCAGCTTGGCGCCAGGGGCCTTAGATACGCAGTATTTT.

The rearrangement links TRBV5-8 to TRBJ2-5, with no clear D. Trimming removed 2 bases at V and 7 bases at J, with 12 bases between. The CDR3 is 13 residues long. In germline, CDR1 is SGHTS, CDR2 YDEGEE. The CDR3: CASSLVTPGTQYF. CDR3 sequence (DNA): TGTGCCAGCAGCTTAGTGACCCCGGGGACCCAGTACTTC.

This chain joins TRBV28 and TRBJ2-7, with TRBD1 matching over 8 bases. Trimming removed 8 bases from V and 0 bases from J; junction bases left unmatched: 3. Germline V lookup: CDR1 MDHEN, CDR2 SYDVKM. This CDR3 has 13 residues. CDR3 in amino acids: CASGQGPSYEQYF. As DNA, the CDR3 is TGTGCCAGCGGACAGGGCCCCTCCTACGAGCAGTACTTC.

The chain recombines TRBV28 with TRBJ1-4; D gene unclear. The CDR3 is made up of 14 amino acids. Germline V gene lookup returns CDR1 MDHEN and CDR2 SYDVKM. V lost 8 bases and J 4 bases, leaving 14 bases between the germline ends. CDR3 bases: TGTGCCAGCCCCCCAGACAACCATAATGAAAAACTGTTTTTT. Translation gives CASPPDNHNEKLFF.

The rearrangement links TRBV30 to TRBJ2-7; the match to TRBD2 covers 13 bases. J lost 7 bases, V lost 3 bases, and 9 bases had no gene match. The CDR3 is 15 residues long. CDR1 is GTSNPN, CDR2 SVGIG, per germline (reference sequence). CDR3 sequence: CAWSGTSGNRREQYF. CDR3 DNA sequence: TGTGCCTGGAGCGGGACTAGCGGGAATCGCCGAGAGCAGTACTTC.

The CDR3 DNA sequence: TGCGCCAGCACCACCCCGGGGATCGGTTCACCCCTCCACTTT. This encodes CASTTPGIGSPLHF. This sequence joins TRBV5-1 and TRBJ1-6; D is unclear. Germline lookup yields CDR1 SGHRS and CDR2 YFSETQ. V was clipped by 6 bases and J by 9 bases, with 16 bases between them. CDR3 length: 14 amino acids.

Comment on this clone: As the CDR3 is not closed by the conserved phenylalanine or tryptophan, this likely results from a read error. The genes are TRBV5-4 and TRBJ2-7; 9 bases agree with TRBD1. J lost 2 bases, V lost 0 bases, and 3 bases had no gene match. The CDR3 contains 15 residues. Germline-derived CDR1 and CDR2 are SGHNT and YYREEE (reference sequence). The DNA for the CDR3 is TGTGCCAGCAGCTTGGGGGGACAGGGAGCCTACGAGCAGTACCTC. Protein product: CASSLGGQGAYEQYL.

This clone was detected once. V and J are TRBV4-1 and TRBJ1-2; 8 nucleotides agree with TRBD1. CDR1 is MGHRA, CDR2 YSYEKL, per germline. The trim removed 0 bases at V and 4 bases at J, leaving 7 bases unmatched. This CDR3 spans 16 amino acids. The CDR3 bases are TGCGCCAGCAGCCAAGAATGGCAGGGGGCGGGCTATGGCTACACCTTC. It encodes CASSQEWQGAGYGYTF.

V is TRBV6-6 and J is TRBJ2-2; 13 bases align to TRBD2. The CDR3 is 16 amino acids. The V gene's germline CDR1 is MNHNY and CDR2 SVGAGI (reference sequence). Losses at the gene ends were 5 bases for V and 8 bases for J; bases not matched to a gene: 8. As DNA, the CDR3 is TGTGCCAGCAGTAGAGGACTAGCGGGAGCCACTGGGGAGCTGTTTTTT. Its protein product is CASSRGLAGATGELFF.

This chain joins TRBV28 and TRBJ2-3; D gene ambiguous. CDR1 is MDHEN and CDR2 is SYDVKM in the germline V gene. The V and J ends lost 2 bases and 4 bases respectively, with 7 bases between them. This CDR3 has 13 amino acids. The CDR3 nucleotides read TGTGCCAGCAGTTTAGGAGATCCAGATACGCAGTATTTT. This sequence encodes CASSLGDPDTQYF.

A word on this clone: The sample carries other DNA sequences with the same CDR3. The chain joins TRBV6-5 to TRBJ2-7, with 8 positions matching TRBD2. Germline V CDR1 and CDR2: MNHEY, SVGAGI. The V and J ends lost 2 bases and 4 bases, in that order; junction bases with no gene match: 4. CDR3 length: 14 amino acids. The CDR3 sequence: CASSYSTGGYEQYF. Here the CDR3 DNA reads TGTGCCAGCAGTTACAGTACGGGAGGGTACGAGCAGTACTTC.

CDR3 sequence reads: CAWTTVGNTIYF. The CDR3 nucleotides read TGTGCCTGGACTACCGTTGGAAACACCATATATTTT. The chain joins TRBV30 to TRBJ1-3; no definite D call. The CDR3 is 12 residues long. The germline gives CDR1 GTSNPN, CDR2 SVGIG (reference sequence). V gave up 4 bases and J gave up 3 bases, with 7 bases separating them.

This chain connects TRBV7-9 to TRBJ2-3; 7 bases are a match to TRBD2. This CDR3 comprises 14 residues. V lost 6 bases to trimming and J lost 9 bases; unmatched junction nucleotides: 12. Germline CDR1 is SEHNR and CDR2 is FQNEAQ (reference sequence). The CDR3 reads CASSPTEGRGTQYF. CDR3 DNA sequence: TGTGCCAGCAGTCCCACGGAGGGGCGGGGGACGCAGTATTTT.

The chain recombines TRBV27 with TRBJ2-5; 8 positions match TRBD1. The germline V gene has CDR1 MNHEY and CDR2 SMNVEV (reference sequence). The CDR3 spans 14 residues. V was clipped by 6 bases and J by 5 bases; unmatched bases: 8. As DNA, the CDR3 is TGTGCCAGCAGGGTTCAGGGGGCCGTGGAGACCCAGTACTTC. As protein: CASRVQGAVETQYF.

This clone was recorded many times. V and J are TRBV6-1 and TRBJ2-7, with D perhaps matching TRBD1 (5 bases). Germline values: CDR1 MNHNS, CDR2 SASEGT. The V and J ends lost 2 bases and 7 bases respectively, with 18 bases between them. The CDR3 covers 15 residues. CDR3 amino acids: CASSELGQGPREQYF. CDR3 coding DNA: TGTGCCAGCAGTGAATTGGGGCAGGGTCCTCGGGAGCAGTACTTC.